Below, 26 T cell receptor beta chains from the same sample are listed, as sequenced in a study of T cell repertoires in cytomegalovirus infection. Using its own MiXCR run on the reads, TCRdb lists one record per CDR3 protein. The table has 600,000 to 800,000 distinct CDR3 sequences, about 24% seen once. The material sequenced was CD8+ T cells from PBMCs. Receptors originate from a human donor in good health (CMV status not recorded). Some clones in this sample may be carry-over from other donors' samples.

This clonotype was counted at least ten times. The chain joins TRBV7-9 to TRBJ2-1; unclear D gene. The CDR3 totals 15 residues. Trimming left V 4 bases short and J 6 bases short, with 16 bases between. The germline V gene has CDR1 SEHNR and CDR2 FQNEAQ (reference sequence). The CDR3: CASSSPLVYFNEQFF. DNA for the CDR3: TGTGCCAGCAGCTCCCCTTTAGTATATTTCAATGAGCAGTTCTTC.

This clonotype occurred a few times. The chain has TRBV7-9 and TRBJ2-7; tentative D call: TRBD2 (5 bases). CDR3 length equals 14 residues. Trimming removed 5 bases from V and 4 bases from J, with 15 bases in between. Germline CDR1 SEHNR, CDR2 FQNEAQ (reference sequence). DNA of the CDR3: TGTGCCAGCAGCGGCGAGGGAAAGAGGTACGAGCAGTACTTC. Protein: CASSGEGKRYEQYF.

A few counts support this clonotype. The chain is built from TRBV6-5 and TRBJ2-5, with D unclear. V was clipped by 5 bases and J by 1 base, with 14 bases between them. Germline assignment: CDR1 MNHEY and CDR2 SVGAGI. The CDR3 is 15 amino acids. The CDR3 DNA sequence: TGTGCCAGCAGTCCCCTCCGGACGGTCCAAGAGACCCAGTACTTC. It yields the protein CASSPLRTVQETQYF.

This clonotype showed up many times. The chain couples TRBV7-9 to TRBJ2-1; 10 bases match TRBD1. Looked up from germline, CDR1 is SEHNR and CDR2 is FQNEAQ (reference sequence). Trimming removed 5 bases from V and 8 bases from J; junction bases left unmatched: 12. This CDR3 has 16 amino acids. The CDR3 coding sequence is TGTGCCAGCAGCACCCGGGACAGGGGAGCCAAGGATGAGCAGTTCTTC. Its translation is CASSTRDRGAKDEQFF.

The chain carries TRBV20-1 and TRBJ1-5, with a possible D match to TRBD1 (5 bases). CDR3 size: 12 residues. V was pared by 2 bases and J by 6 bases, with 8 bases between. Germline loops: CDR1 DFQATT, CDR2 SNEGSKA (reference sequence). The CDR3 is CSARPGGQPQHF. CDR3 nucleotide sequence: TGCAGTGCTAGACCCGGGGGTCAGCCCCAGCATTTT.

The CDR3 sequence: CASSVVDRVGYNEQFF. CDR3 DNA sequence: TGTGCCAGCAGCGTCGTCGACAGGGTCGGTTACAATGAGCAGTTCTTC. The chain joins TRBV9 to TRBJ2-1; 7 positions match TRBD1. V gave up 2 bases and J gave up 4 bases; unmatched junction bases: 9. Germline V gene data show CDR1 as SGDLS and CDR2 as YYNGEE. CDR3 size: 16 residues.

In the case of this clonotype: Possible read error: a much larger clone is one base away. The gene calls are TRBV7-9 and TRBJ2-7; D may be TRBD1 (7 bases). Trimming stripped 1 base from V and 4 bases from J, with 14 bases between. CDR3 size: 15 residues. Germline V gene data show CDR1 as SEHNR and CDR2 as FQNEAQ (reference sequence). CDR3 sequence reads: CASSLVADRRYEQYF. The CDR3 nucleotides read TGTGCCAGCAGCTTAGTAGCGGACAGGAGATACGAGCAGTACTTC.

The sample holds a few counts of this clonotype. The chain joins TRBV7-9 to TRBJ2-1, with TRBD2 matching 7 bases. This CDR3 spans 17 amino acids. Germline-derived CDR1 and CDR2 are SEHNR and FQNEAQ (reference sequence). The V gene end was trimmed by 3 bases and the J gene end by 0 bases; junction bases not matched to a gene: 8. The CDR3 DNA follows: TGTGCCAGCAGCTTCCCTGGGCGGGGGACCTCCTACAATGAGCAGTTCTTC. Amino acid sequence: CASSFPGRGTSYNEQFF.

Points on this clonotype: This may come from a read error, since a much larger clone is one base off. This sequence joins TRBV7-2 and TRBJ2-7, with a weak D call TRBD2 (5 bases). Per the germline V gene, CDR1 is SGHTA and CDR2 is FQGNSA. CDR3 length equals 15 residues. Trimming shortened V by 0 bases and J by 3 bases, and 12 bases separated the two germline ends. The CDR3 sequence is CASSLAGDYHYEQYF. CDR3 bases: TGTGCCAGCAGCTTAGCAGGAGACTACCACTACGAGCAGTACTTC.

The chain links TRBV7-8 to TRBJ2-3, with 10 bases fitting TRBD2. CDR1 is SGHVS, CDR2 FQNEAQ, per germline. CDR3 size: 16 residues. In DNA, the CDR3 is TGTGTCACCGAACGAATAGCGGGGGGTTCCACAGATACGCAGTATTTT. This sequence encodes CVTERIAGGSTDTQYF.

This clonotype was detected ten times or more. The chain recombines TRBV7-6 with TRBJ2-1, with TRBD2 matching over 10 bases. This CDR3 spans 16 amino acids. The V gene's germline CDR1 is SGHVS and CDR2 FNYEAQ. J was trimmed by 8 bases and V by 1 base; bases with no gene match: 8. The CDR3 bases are TGTGCCAGCAGCTTAGGCTCTAGCGGGGGTAACGATGAGCAGTTCTTC. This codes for CASSLGSSGGNDEQFF. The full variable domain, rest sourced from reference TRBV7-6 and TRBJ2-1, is GAGVSQSPRYKVTKRGQDVALRCDPISGHVSLYWYRQALGQGPEFLTYFNYEAQQDKSGLPNDRFSAERPEGSISTLTIQRTEQRDSAMYRCASSLGSSGGNDEQFFGPGTRLTVL.

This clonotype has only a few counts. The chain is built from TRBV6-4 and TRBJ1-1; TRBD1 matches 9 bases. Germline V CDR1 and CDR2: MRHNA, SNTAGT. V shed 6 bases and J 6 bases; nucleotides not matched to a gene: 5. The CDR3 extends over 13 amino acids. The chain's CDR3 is CASRMDRGAEAFF. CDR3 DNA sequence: TGTGCCAGCAGAATGGACAGGGGCGCTGAAGCTTTCTTT.

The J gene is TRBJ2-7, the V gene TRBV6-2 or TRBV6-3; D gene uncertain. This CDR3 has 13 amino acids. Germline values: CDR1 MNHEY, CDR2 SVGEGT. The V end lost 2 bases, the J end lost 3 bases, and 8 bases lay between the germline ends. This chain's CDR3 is CASSYGRIYEQYV. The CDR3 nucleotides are TGTGCCAGCAGTTACGGACGGATCTACGAGCAGTACGTC.

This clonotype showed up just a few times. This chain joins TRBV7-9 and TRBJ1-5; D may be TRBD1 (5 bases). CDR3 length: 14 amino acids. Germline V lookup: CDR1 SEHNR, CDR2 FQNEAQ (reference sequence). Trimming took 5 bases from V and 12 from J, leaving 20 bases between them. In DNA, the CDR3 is TGTGCCAGCAGCCCCGGGCAGGGAGTGTTCCTCCAGCATTTT. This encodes CASSPGQGVFLQHF.

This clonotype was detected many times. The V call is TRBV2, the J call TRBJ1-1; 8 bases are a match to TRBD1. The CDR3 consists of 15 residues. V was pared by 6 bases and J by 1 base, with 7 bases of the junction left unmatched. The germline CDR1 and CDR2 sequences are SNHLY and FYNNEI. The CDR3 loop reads CASSLGQGWNTEAFF. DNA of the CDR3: TGTGCCAGCAGCCTTGGACAGGGCTGGAACACTGAAGCTTTCTTT.

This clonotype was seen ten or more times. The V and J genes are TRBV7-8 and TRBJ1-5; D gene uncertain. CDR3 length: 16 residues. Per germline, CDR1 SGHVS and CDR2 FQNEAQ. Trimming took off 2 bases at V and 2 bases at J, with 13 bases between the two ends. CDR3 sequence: CASSLNDLSGNQPQHF. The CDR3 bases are TGTGCCAGCAGCTTAAACGACCTTTCGGGCAATCAGCCCCAGCATTTT.

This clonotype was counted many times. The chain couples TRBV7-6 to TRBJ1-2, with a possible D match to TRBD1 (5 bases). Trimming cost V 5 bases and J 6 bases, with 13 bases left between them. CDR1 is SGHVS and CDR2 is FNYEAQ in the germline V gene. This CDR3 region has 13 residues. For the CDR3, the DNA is TGTGCCAGCAGCGCAAGACAGTGGGATGGCTACACCTTC. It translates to CASSARQWDGYTF.

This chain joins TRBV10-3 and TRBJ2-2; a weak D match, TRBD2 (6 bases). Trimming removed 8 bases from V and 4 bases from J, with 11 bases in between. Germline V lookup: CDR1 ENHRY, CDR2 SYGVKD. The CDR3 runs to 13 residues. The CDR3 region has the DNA TGTGCCATCCCCGGGGGTCCCACCGGGGAGCTGTTTTTT. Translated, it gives CAIPGGPTGELFF.

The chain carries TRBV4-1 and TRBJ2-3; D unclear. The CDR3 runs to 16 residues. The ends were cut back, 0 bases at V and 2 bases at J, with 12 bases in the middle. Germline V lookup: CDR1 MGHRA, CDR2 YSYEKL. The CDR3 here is CASSQDNPSDTDTQYF. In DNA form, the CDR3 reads TGCGCCAGCAGCCAAGATAACCCGTCGGACACAGATACGCAGTATTTT.

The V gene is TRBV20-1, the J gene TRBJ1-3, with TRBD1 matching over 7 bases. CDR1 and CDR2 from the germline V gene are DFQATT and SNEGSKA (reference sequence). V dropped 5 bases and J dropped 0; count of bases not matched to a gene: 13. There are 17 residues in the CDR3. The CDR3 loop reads CSAAIRDRPISGNTIYF. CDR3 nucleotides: TGCAGTGCTGCAATCCGGGACAGACCGATCTCTGGAAACACCATATATTTT.

CDR3: CASSLVPGSGQPQHF. CDR3 nucleotides: TGCGCCAGCAGCTTGGTTCCGGGAAGTGGGCAGCCCCAGCATTTT. The gene calls are TRBV5-1 and TRBJ1-5; D remains unclear. CDR1 is SGHRS and CDR2 is YFSETQ in the germline V gene. V gave up 0 bases and J gave up 7 bases, with 14 bases separating them. This CDR3 comprises 15 residues.

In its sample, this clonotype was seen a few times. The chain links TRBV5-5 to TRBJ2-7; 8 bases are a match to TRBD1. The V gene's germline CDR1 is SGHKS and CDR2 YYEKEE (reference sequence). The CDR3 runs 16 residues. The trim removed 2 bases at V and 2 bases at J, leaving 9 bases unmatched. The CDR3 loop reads CASSFYGTGSPYEQYV. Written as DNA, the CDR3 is TGTGCCAGCAGCTTCTACGGGACAGGTTCCCCCTACGAGCAGTACGTC.

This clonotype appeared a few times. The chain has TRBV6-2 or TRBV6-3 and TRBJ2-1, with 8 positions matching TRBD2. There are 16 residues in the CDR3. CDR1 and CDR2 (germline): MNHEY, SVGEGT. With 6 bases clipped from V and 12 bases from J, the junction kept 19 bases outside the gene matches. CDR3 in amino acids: CASSPRTGGGFGGQFF. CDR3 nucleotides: TGTGCCAGCAGCCCCCGGACGGGGGGGGGTTTCGGTGGGCAGTTCTTC.

CDR3 coding DNA: TGTGCCAGCAGTCCGAGCCCGGGACTCAACACCGGGGAGCTGTTTTTT. Protein sequence: CASSPSPGLNTGELFF. The chain carries TRBV28 and TRBJ2-2; a possible D gene is TRBD2 (6 bases). Germline assignment: CDR1 MDHEN and CDR2 SYDVKM. This CDR3 comprises 16 residues. V was pared by 5 bases and J by 2 bases, with 15 bases between.

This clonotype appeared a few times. The CDR3 region has the DNA TGTGCCAGCAGTTACGAAAGAGTCGATGAGCAGTTCTTC. It translates to CASSYERVDEQFF. The chain links TRBV6-6 to TRBJ2-1; D is uncertain. The germline CDR1 and CDR2 sequences are MNHNY and SVGAGI (reference sequence). V lost 2 bases to trimming and J lost 8 bases, with 10 bases between them. The CDR3 covers 13 residues.

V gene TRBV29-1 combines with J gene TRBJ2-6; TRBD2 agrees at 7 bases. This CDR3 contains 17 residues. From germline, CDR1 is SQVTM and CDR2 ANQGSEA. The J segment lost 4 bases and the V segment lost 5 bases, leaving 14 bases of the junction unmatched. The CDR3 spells CSVWTRVPLFGANVLTF. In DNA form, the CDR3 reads TGCAGCGTTTGGACTAGGGTCCCGTTGTTCGGGGCCAACGTCCTGACTTTC.